Listed below are T cell receptor beta chains from one sample, sequenced in a study of T cells in Graves' hyperthyroidism and ophthalmopathy. TCRdb called the multiplex PCR reads again in MiXCR, with one record for every CDR3 protein. The sample holds hundreds of thousands of distinct CDR3 sequences, around 38% seen once. Sequencing was done on a sample of blood. Receptors originate from a man aged 18 to 29 with Graves' hyperthyroidism. The CDR3 runs from the conserved cysteine through the conserved F or W. Each record gives: J gene, V gene, CDR3 protein.

J gene: TRBJ2-5
V gene: TRBV10-3
CDR3 protein: CATGTSVQTGGAETQYF

J gene: TRBJ1-6
V gene: TRBV20-1
CDR3 protein: CSARGRGINSPLHF

J gene: TRBJ2-7
V gene: TRBV12-3/TRBV12-4
CDR3 protein: CASSYFKGYEQYF

J gene: TRBJ1-2
V gene: TRBV19
CDR3 protein: CASKAGGVGYTF

J gene: TRBJ1-5
V gene: TRBV24-1
CDR3 protein: CATPKGQVLNQPQHF

J gene: TRBJ1-4
V gene: TRBV6-5
CDR3 protein: CASSPQGQKEKLFF

J gene: TRBJ1-1
V gene: TRBV5-6
CDR3 protein: CASSGSEAEAFF

J gene: TRBJ1-2
V gene: TRBV7-8
CDR3 protein: CASSPADNYGYTF

J gene: TRBJ1-5
V gene: TRBV15
CDR3 protein: CATSRVIQDLNQPQHF

J gene: TRBJ1-6
V gene: TRBV4-1
CDR3 protein: CASSQFPTGTVNSPLHF

J gene: TRBJ1-1
V gene: TRBV7-8
CDR3 protein: CAREAGNLNTEAFF

J gene: TRBJ2-6
V gene: TRBV29-1
CDR3 protein: CSVVIFGANVLTF